This T cell receptor beta chain was recovered during a study of blood T cell repertoires in COVID-19. Profiling relied on immunoSEQ multiplex PCR, and the TCRdb table lists in-frame clones only, not all of them. The repertoire has under 250,000 clones, under 90% of them found once; the top ten carry roughly 11%. This clone has just one count. The TCR originated in a man aged 45-60 years with COVID-19, enrolled during active disease. What was sequenced was peripheral blood.

DNA for the CDR3: TGTGCCAGCAGTTTTTCGTTTAGGGACAGGGAAGCTTTCTTT. Residues: CASSFSFRDREAFF. This chain connects TRBV27 to TRBJ1-1; 8 positions agree with TRBD1. Germline loops: CDR1 MNHEY, CDR2 SMNVEV (reference sequence). J lost 8 bases, V lost 3 bases, and 8 bases had no gene match. The CDR3 is 14 residues long.